This T cell receptor beta chain was captured by sequencing in a study of T cells in Graves' hyperthyroidism and ophthalmopathy (dated by TCRdb to between 2018 and 2020). Concerning the study at large: Peripheral blood samples were taken at the time of initial diagnosis, prior to any treatment. Following sampling, methimazole starting at 30 mg daily was given to hyperthyroidism patients, and high-dose intravenous methylprednisolone was given to ophthalmopathy patients. Thyroid tissue and blood T-cell repertoires from roughly six Graves' hyperthyroidism patients were also compared in the study. The paper describes TCR Vbeta CDR3 sequencing of fewer than 150 peripheral blood samples, made up of 43 ophthalmopathy patients, approximately 76 hyperthyroidism patients and roughly 17 progressor patients. Prospective prediction of ophthalmopathy was tested in an independent validation cohort of approximately 19 hyperthyroidism patients and 17 patients who later progressed to ophthalmopathy. The 100 discovery patients were divided at random into training and test sets in a 7:3 ratio. To identify TCR V-J signatures that set the groups apart, the researchers used a discovery cohort of 100 or so patients, made up of approximately 43 with Graves' ophthalmopathy and some 56 with stable Graves' hyperthyroidism.

The TCR beta CDR3 regions were amplified from RNA transcripts. The first round of RT-PCR for the TCR CDR3 was performed with the HTBI primer set and the Qiagen OneStep RT-PCR kit. The libraries were constructed in a second round of multiplex PCR and then size-selected and purified. Sequencing of the libraries was done on an Illumina HiSeq2000 using paired-end 100 bp reads. Concerning the study's data processing: SOAPnuke was used to process the raw data, throwing out any read that contained adapters or uncalled bases, had a mean Phred below 15, or lacked an exact constant-primer or identifier match. COPE v1.2.5 was used to merge the high-quality paired reads, and each unique nucleotide sequence was defined as a clonotype. MiTCR v1.1 was used to align the clonotypes against IMGT TRBV, TRBD and TRBJ reference segments. The analysis was restricted to V-J combinations with a frequency above 0.0001, which together covered roughly 99% of the repertoires. The TCS score was defined as F50 (clonal expansion) divided by E x V (chaos), with BLOSUM62-based TCRdist calculated between CDR3 peptides within each V-J. Welch's t-statistics and random forest reduced around 510 V-J features to roughly 13, which were used in a naive Bayes classifier (R e1071). The public reads were run again by TCRdb, first through fastp at Q25 and then through MiXCR, and only productive beta chains were kept. Rows matching on CDR3 protein sequence are summarized as one entry with the most common DNA and genes. What appears here as the V and J calls and clone size reflects TCRdb's work, not the paper's. The sample includes 400,000 to 450,000 distinct CDR3 sequences, with roughly 14% observed a single time. Less than 15% of the sample comes from the top ten.

With respect to this clonotype: Its antigen specificity is not known. An end of the junction does not agree with germline; a read error may underlie this.

The germline V gene (reference sequence) yields SEHNR for CDR1 and FQNEAQ for CDR2. From the cysteine through the phenylalanine, the CDR3 covers 17 amino acids. Of all the DNA, just the CDR3 is kept, 51 bases in frame from base 1. Moderately to severely active disease, a Clinical Activity Score of at least 3, a NOSPECS grade of at least 4, and a duration under 3 months were present in ophthalmopathy patients. Any patient with an uncontrolled infection, another autoimmune disease, pregnancy or lactation was excluded. Diagnoses were established on the basis of clinical symptoms, serum thyroxine and TRAb, thyroid ultrasound, and orbital computed tomography. PBMCs were isolated from 10 ml of fresh peripheral blood by Ficoll-Paque density gradient centrifugation. Total RNA was extracted using Trizol reagent, and RNA quality was assessed on an Agilent 2100 Bioanalyzer. Points the paper makes about the study in general: Sample size was not statistically predetermined, and blinding of investigators to group allocation was not performed. Most expanded thyroid clonotypes (frequency above 0.001) were also detected in blood, suggesting blood repertoires may reflect thyroid immune responses. In validation, progression to ophthalmopathy was predicted by the model with roughly 71% sensitivity and just over 72% specificity, a median of 6.5 months before onset. A 13 V-J signature model separated ophthalmopathy from stable hyperthyroidism, with 87.88% sensitivity and approximately 81% specificity in cross-validation and 80%/75% in testing.

The sequence links TRBV7-9 to TRBJ2-3; TRBD1 is perhaps the D gene, given 5 matching bases. The TCR was taken from a man aged 18 to 29 with Graves' ophthalmopathy. The sequenced sample consisted of blood. The DNA sequence reads TGCGCCAGCAGCTTTCAATCCTTCGGCAGGGGCACAGATACGCAGTATTTT. Translated, this is CASSFQSFGRGTDTQYF.